Each of the 21 T cell receptor beta chains below was sequenced from the same sample in a study of siplizumab effects on memory and regulatory T cells. Generated by immunoSEQ multiplex PCR, the TCRdb table keeps only in-frame clones and is missing some. The sample holds 70,000 to 95,000 clones, approximately 90% seen once. Specimen: CD4+ T cells sorted from blood. These receptor sequences come from a human donor in good health.

The chain recombines TRBV6-1 with TRBJ1-3; 7 bases agree with TRBD1. The CDR3 consists of 16 residues. The ends lost 4 bases at V and 2 bases at J; junction bases unmatched: 8. From germline, CDR1 is MNHNS and CDR2 SASEGT. The CDR3 DNA reads TGTGCCAGCAGTGTAGCGAGGACAGGAGCTGGAAACACCATATATTTT. Translated: CASSVARTGAGNTIYF.

CDR3 nucleotides: TGTGCCAGCAGCGCGACCCGAGACTCCTACGAGCAGTACTTC. Its protein product is CASSATRDSYEQYF. This chain joins TRBV7-2 and TRBJ2-7; unclear D gene. The V and J ends lost 5 bases and 0 bases respectively, with 11 bases between them. Germline V CDR1 and CDR2: SGHTA, FQGNSA. The CDR3 covers 14 residues.

The chain carries TRBV9 and TRBJ1-6; D is perhaps TRBD1 (5 bases). V lost 0 bases and J 10 bases, leaving 14 bases between the germline ends. CDR3 length: 15 amino acids. The germline V gene has CDR1 SGDLS and CDR2 YYNGEE. The CDR3 here is CASSVVDGADSPLHF. CDR3 DNA sequence: TGTGCCAGCAGCGTAGTAGACGGGGCAGACTCACCCCTCCACTTT.

The chain recombines TRBV5-4 with TRBJ2-3; D perhaps matches TRBD1 (5 bases). The CDR3 is 14 amino acids. With 1 base removed from V and 5 bases from J, the gap between germline ends came to 11 bases. CDR1 and CDR2 (germline): SGHNT, YYREEE (reference sequence). The CDR3 reads CASSLIETGDTQYF. CDR3 in DNA: TGTGCCAGCAGCTTGATTGAAACAGGAGATACGCAGTATTTT.

The chain employs TRBV19 and TRBJ1-2; D possibly corresponds to TRBD1 (6 bases). Trimming stripped 5 bases from V and 4 bases from J, with 17 bases between. Per germline, CDR1 LNHDA and CDR2 SQIVND (reference sequence). There are 15 residues in the CDR3. CDR3 in amino acids: CASSLNEQGGYGYTF. CDR3 DNA sequence: TGTGCCAGTAGTCTGAACGAACAGGGTGGCTATGGCTACACCTTC.

This clone has a handful of counts. The chain joins TRBV5-6 to TRBJ1-1, with unresolved D. The V end lost 3 bases, the J end lost 8 bases, and 8 bases lay between the germline ends. Germline values: CDR1 SGHDT, CDR2 YYEEEE. This CDR3 has 11 residues. The CDR3 is CASSWKGEAFF. The CDR3 coding sequence is TGTGCCAGCAGCTGGAAAGGGGAAGCTTTCTTT.

This clone was picked up a small number of times. This chain joins TRBV7-3 and TRBJ1-2; 9 bases map to TRBD1. The ends lost 5 bases at V and 1 base at J; junction bases unmatched: 8. The CDR3 is 16 residues long. Germline loops: CDR1 SGHTA, CDR2 FQGTGA. CDR3 protein: CASSPGTGRNNYGYTF. As DNA, the CDR3 is TGTGCCAGCAGCCCCGGGACAGGGCGAAATAACTATGGCTACACCTTC.

This chain joins TRBV12-5 and TRBJ1-5, with 8 bases matching TRBD1. The CDR3 is made up of 14 amino acids. V was clipped by 8 bases and J by 6 bases; unmatched bases: 9. Germline-derived CDR1 and CDR2 are LGHNT and FRNRAP. CDR3 protein: CASKGQGLGQPQHF. In DNA form, the CDR3 reads TGTGCTAGTAAAGGACAGGGACTCGGTCAGCCCCAGCATTTT.

Worth noting for this clone: Other DNA variants within this sample encode the same CDR3. This chain connects TRBV28 to TRBJ2-7; TRBD2 might be the D (6 bases). The V end lost 3 bases, the J end lost 4 bases, and 10 bases lay between the germline ends. Germline CDR1 and CDR2: MDHEN and SYDVKM. CDR3 length: 13 residues. CDR3 nucleotide sequence: TGTGCCAGCAGTTTGGGGGGAAGGTACGAGCAGTACTTC. Protein sequence: CASSLGGRYEQYF.

The rearrangement joins TRBV5-1 to TRBJ1-3; 7 bases fit TRBD1. Germline trimming cut 1 base from V and 8 bases from J; bases unmatched to any gene: 3. The CDR3 extends over 13 amino acids. In germline, CDR1 is SGHRS, CDR2 YFSETQ. This CDR3 is CASSLSRGDTIYF. The CDR3 coding sequence is TGCGCCAGCAGCTTGTCCAGGGGGGACACCATATATTTT.

The CDR3 loop is CASSGTGDNYGYTF. The DNA for the CDR3 is TGTGCCAGCAGCGGGACAGGGGATAACTATGGCTACACCTTC. The chain employs TRBV9 and TRBJ1-2; 9 bases are a match to TRBD1. This CDR3 is built from 14 residues. V was pared by 3 bases and J by 1 base, with 1 base of the junction left unmatched. Per germline, CDR1 SGDLS and CDR2 YYNGEE.

This clone was recorded only once. The genes are TRBV19 and TRBJ1-5; 8 bases align to TRBD1. V gave up 5 bases and J gave up 1 base; unmatched junction bases: 7. This CDR3 has 16 amino acids. Per germline, CDR1 LNHDA and CDR2 SQIVND (reference sequence). The CDR3 sequence: CASSVGQGRSNQPQHF. The CDR3 DNA sequence: TGTGCCAGTAGTGTAGGACAGGGACGAAGCAATCAGCCCCAGCATTTT.

The rearrangement joins TRBV21-1 to TRBJ2-5. TRBV21-1 is a recognized pseudogene. The CDR3 is 14 residues long. For the CDR3, the DNA is TGTGCCAGCAGCAAAGGGGTACTTCAAGAGACCCAGTACTTC. Its translation is CASSKGVLQETQYF.

The J gene is TRBJ1-1, the V gene TRBV7-6; weak D call: TRBD1 (5 bases). Trimming took off 5 bases at V and 1 base at J, with 17 bases between the two ends. The CDR3 runs 16 residues. The V gene's germline CDR1 is SGHVS and CDR2 FNYEAQ. The CDR3 region has the DNA TGTGCCAGCAGCGCCACGCCGGGGACCGCGAACACTGAAGCTTTCTTT. As protein: CASSATPGTANTEAFF.

The chain couples TRBV9 to TRBJ1-5; 9 nucleotides align to TRBD1. CDR1 is SGDLS and CDR2 is YYNGEE in the germline V gene. Trimming at V came to 3 bases and at J to 9 bases, leaving 13 bases not matched to a gene. CDR3 length: 16 residues. Here the CDR3 DNA reads TGTGCCAGCAGCGCAACCCCGGGACAGGGAGGACGGCCCCAGCATTTT. Its protein product is CASSATPGQGGRPQHF.

This chain joins TRBV29-1 and TRBJ2-3; D may be TRBD2 (6 bases). Germline V gene lookup returns CDR1 SQVTM and CDR2 ANQGSEA. This CDR3 comprises 13 residues. V gave up 7 bases and J gave up 5 bases, with 16 bases separating them. The CDR3 is CSARSGAVDTQYF. The CDR3 DNA is TGCAGCGCTCGGTCGGGAGCAGTAGATACGCAGTATTTT.

The V and J genes are TRBV10-3 and TRBJ2-1; D might be TRBD2 (6 bases). With 6 bases removed from V and 1 base from J, the gap between germline ends came to 7 bases. Germline V gene sequence: CDR1 ENHRY, CDR2 SYGVKD. The CDR3 is 13 amino acids. The CDR3 region has the DNA TGTGCCATCAGCGGGACTTCCTACAATGAGCAGTTCTTC. This encodes CAISGTSYNEQFF.

The rearrangement joins TRBV4-1 to TRBJ2-7; 9 nucleotides line up with TRBD2. J gave up 5 bases and V 1 base, and 9 bases lay outside the gene matches. The germline CDR1 and CDR2 sequences are MGHRA and YSYEKL. The CDR3 contains 16 residues. CDR3 sequence (DNA): TGCGCCAGCAGCCAAGTACCTAGCGGGACCCCCGACGAGCAGTACTTC. Translated, it gives CASSQVPSGTPDEQYF.

In nucleotides, the CDR3 is TGTGCCAGCAGCTTAGATACTAATGAAAAACTGTTTTTT. Amino acids: CASSLDTNEKLFF. This rearrangement joins TRBV7-8 to TRBJ1-4; D ambiguous. The V gene lost 1 base and the J gene lost 2 bases, with 2 bases spanning the gap. This CDR3 contains 13 residues. Germline V gene sequence: CDR1 SGHVS, CDR2 FQNEAQ.

This clone was detected once. V gene TRBV21-1 combines with J gene TRBJ2-1; the listed D gene, TRBD1, was not tested against the DNA. TRBV21-1 counts as a pseudogene. CDR3 length: 14 amino acids. The CDR3 loop reads CASSKVNSINEQFF. The CDR3 nucleotides read TGTGCCAGCAGCAAAGTCAACAGTATCAATGAGCAGTTCTTC.

Written as DNA, the CDR3 is TGCGCCAGCAGCCAAGATAGGCCAGTCCTCTTCTATGGCTACACCTTC. This codes for CASSQDRPVLFYGYTF. The rearrangement links TRBV4-3 to TRBJ1-2; no firm D call. The CDR3 extends over 16 amino acids. In germline, CDR1 is LGHNA, CDR2 YSLEER. V was cut by 0 bases and J by 4 bases, with 15 bases left in between.